There are a few counts of the clone carrying this TCR beta chain. The target antigen is unknown. The sample comes from a study of cytomegalovirus exposure and HLA in healthy donors. General observations from the study: Researchers counted 164 TCR beta chains as cytomegalovirus-associated.

A multiplex PCR was run with 60 Vbeta primers and 13 Jbeta primers. Original processing methods: Later work found around 80 million unique TCR beta chains, with approximately 12 million shared. Using immunoSEQ multiplex PCR, the repertoire was profiled, and TCRdb retains in-frame clones only, with some absent. V, J and clone size derive from that table, while D and trimming were established from the DNA sequence. This sample has approximately 150,000 clones, with roughly a tenth found just once. The CDR3 contains 17 residues. CDR1 and CDR2 from the germline V gene are MNHNS and SASEGT. Trimming cost V 4 bases and J 2 bases; bases outside gene matches: 11.

The chain couples TRBV6-1 to TRBJ1-3; 7 nucleotides align to TRBD1. The sequencing sample was made of PBMCs. This clonotype originated in a male donor in good health and CMV-seronegative. The CDR3 DNA reads TGTGCCAGCAGTGGTATGCCCGACAGGGCTGCTGGAAACACCATATATTTT. Amino acid sequence: CASSGMPDRAAGNTIYF.